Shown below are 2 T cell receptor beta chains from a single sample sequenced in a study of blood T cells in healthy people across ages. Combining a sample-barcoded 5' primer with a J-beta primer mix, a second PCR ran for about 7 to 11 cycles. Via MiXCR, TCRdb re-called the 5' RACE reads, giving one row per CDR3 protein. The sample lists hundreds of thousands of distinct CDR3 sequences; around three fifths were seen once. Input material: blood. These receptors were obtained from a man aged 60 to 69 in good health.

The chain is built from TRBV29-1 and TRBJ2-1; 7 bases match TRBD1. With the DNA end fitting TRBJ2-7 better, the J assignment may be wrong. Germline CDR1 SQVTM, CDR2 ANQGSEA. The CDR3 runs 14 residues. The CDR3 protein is CSVRDRDTYNEQYF. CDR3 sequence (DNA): TGCAGCGTCCGAGACAGGGACACCTACAATGAGCAGTACTTC.

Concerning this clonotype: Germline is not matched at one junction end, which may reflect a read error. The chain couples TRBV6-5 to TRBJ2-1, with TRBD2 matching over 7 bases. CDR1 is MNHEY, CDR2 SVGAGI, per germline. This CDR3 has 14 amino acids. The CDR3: CASSYRGGLNEQFF. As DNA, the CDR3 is TGTGCTAGCAGTTACCGCGGGGGACTTAATGAGCAGTTCTTC.